This TCR beta chain was retrieved from a study of shared clonotypes between healthy human individuals (TCRdb year 2020). Looking at the study overall: Three men and a couple of women, aged 18 to 49 years, made up the cohort. Between about 0.8 and 9 billion PBMCs per donor were obtained by leukapheresis. To estimate repertoire size and how much clonotype sharing occurs between individuals, the study deeply sequenced the blood TCR repertoires of several healthy adults. For each donor, CD4 naive and CD4 memory were each run on three plates, CD8 naive on two plates, and CD8 memory on one plate. To increase sequencing depth and limit assay-specific biases, TCR repertoire library preparation and sequencing were carried out by different laboratories using diverse techniques. Overall study outcomes, separate from this receptor: Sampling was limited to blood, and TCR repertoires in tissue likely differ from TCR repertoires in blood. Clonotypes shared by all four sorted-subset donors showed higher generation probabilities than non-shared clonotypes. The genetic and exposure-history diversity represented was limited by the small number of donors. Incomplete sequencing was indicated by rarefaction of sorted-subset datasets, despite the large sequencing depth. Based on pairwise subsampling, the degree of clonotype sharing among donors was expected to be affected by sequencing depth. Larger estimated clonotype richness was generally found for naive subsets than for memory subsets. Across a few donors, 4.5% to 6.5% of naive CD4, 3% to 3.5% of naive CD8, under 2.5% of memory CD4, and 0.3% to 0.45% of memory CD8 clonotypes were shared.

Donors were healthy HIV-negative adults with no recently reported acute infections or vaccinations. Only Caucasian adults living in Nashville, Tennessee, USA were represented among the donors. CD4+ T cells were enriched by magnetic negative selection; naive cells were then positively selected on CD45RA, and the negative fraction formed the memory subset. Blood was obtained by leukapheresis, after which PBMCs were separated by Ficoll-Histopaque density gradient centrifugation and cryopreserved in liquid nitrogen vapor phase. Analytical flow cytometry was used to check the purity and quantity of each magnetically sorted T cell population. Genomic DNA was isolated from every sorted fraction and measured by UV absorbance on a Nanodrop 2000c. This clone was detected only once. The antigen it binds to is not known. Per-base quality was not reported, and no clone a single base away is much larger than it.

V drops 0 bases and J drops 4 bases, leaving 14 bases in between. Sequences SGHRS (CDR1) and YFSETQ (CDR2) are obtained from the germline V gene. There are 16 amino acids in the CDR3, from cysteine to phenylalanine inclusive. Just CDR3 DNA is preserved here, 48 bases in frame from base 1. Using the deep immunoSEQ assay, multiplex PCR amplified TCR CDR3 regions from genomic DNA. For each cell subset, the extracted genomic DNA was distributed evenly across all wells of several immunoSEQ 96-well plates, and each plate served as one replicate. Each replicate PCR for sorted subsets received roughly 0.2 ug genomic DNA, equal to about 30,000 T cell genomes. Purified libraries were quantified with a Qubit 3.0 fluorometer, sized on a Bioanalyzer 2100, and re-quantified with the KAPA Library Quantification kit. Every immunoSEQ 96-well plate was sequenced on a dedicated single-read 150-cycle Illumina NextSeq 550 flow cell. From the authors' description of their analysis: Because the immunoSEQ output included only junctional sequences and no quality scores, the filtering could not be the same as the filtering used for full-length reads. To assign V/J genes and CDR3, sequences were annotated using PyIR, a Python wrapper for IgBLAST v1.9, with IMGT germline references. Reads were removed for weak V/J assignments (E-value above 1e-6), missing CDR3, stop codons, out-of-frame junctions, or ambiguous translated residues. V3J clonotypes were defined as sequences sharing the same inferred V gene, J gene, and CDR3 amino acid sequence. To compute the percentage overlap between repertoires, the number of shared unique clonotypes was divided by the size of the smaller repertoire. Repertoire richness was assessed with RTK rarefaction, the Chao1 estimator, and Recon v2.1 estimates of unobserved clonotypes. Generation probabilities for all TCRbeta clonotypes obtained by the gDNA method from a handful of donors were computed using OLGA. TCRdb holds this immuneACCESS table with in-frame rearrangements only. Some clones are missing; in checked studies, unresolved V genes explain under half, and the rest has no known cause. D and trimming come from the DNA, and the V and J calls and clone size come from that table. Counted in this sample were around 1.1 million clones; 78% of them appeared once. The leading ten clones occupy 0.55% to 0.7% of the sample.

The sample taken for sequencing was memory CD4+ T cells from PBMCs. The cell subset or site label, read with the paper, signifies: CD45RA-negative fraction. Recombination joined TRBV5-1 with TRBJ1-3; a tentative D match to TRBD1 spans 5 bases. The sequence came from a man younger than 35 in good health. Some clones in this sample may be carry-over from other donors' samples. CDR3 reads: CASSLGLEGYGNTIYF. The base sequence is TGCGCCAGCAGCTTGGGTCTAGAGGGGTACGGAAACACCATATATTTT.